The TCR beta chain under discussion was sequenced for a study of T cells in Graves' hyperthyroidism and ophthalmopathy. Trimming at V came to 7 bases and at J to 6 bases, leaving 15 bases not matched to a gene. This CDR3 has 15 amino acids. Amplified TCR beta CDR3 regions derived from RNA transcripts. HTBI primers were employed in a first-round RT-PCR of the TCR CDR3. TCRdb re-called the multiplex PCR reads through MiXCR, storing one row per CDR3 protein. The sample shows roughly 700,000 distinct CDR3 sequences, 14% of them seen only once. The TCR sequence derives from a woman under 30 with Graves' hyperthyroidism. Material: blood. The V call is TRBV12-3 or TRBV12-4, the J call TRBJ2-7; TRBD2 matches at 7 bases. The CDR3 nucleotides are TGTGCCAGCACTCCCTGGCTGGCGGGAGTTAGCGAGCAGTACTTC. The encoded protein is CASTPWLAGVSEQYF.